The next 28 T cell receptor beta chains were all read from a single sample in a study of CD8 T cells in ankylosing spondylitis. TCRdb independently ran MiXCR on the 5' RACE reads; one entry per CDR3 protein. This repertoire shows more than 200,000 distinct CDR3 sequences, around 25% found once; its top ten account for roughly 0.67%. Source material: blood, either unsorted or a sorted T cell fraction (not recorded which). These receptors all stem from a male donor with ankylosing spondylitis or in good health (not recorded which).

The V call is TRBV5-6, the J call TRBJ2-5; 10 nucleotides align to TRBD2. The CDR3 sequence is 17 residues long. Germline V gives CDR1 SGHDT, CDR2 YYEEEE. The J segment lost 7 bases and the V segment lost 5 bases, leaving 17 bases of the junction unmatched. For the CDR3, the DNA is TGTGCCAGCAGACCGAGCGGGGGGGCCGCTGGGTGGAGGACCCAGTACTTC. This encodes CASRPSGGAAGWRTQYF.

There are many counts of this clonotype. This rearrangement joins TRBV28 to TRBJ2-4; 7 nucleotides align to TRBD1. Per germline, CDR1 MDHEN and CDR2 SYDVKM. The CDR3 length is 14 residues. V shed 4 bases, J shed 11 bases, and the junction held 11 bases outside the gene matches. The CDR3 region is CASSSPPTGLVQYF. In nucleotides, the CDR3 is TGTGCCAGCAGTTCCCCACCGACAGGGCTCGTTCAGTACTTC.

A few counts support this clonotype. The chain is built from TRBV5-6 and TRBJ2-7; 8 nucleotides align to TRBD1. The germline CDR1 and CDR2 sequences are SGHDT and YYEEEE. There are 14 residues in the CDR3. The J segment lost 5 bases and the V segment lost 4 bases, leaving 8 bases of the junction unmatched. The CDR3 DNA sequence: TGTGCCAGCAGCCCGGACAGGGATTCCCACGAGCAGTACTTC. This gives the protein CASSPDRDSHEQYF.

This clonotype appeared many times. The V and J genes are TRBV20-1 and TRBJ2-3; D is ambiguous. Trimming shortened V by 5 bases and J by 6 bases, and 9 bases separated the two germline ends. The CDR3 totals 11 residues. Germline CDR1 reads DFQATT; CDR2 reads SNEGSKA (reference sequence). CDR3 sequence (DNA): TGCAGTGCTCGCCTCGCTGATACGCAGTATTTT. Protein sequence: CSARLADTQYF.

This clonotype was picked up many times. CDR3 amino acids: CSVAKDTEAFF. DNA for the CDR3: TGCAGCGTCGCCAAGGACACTGAAGCTTTCTTT. V gene TRBV29-1 combines with J gene TRBJ1-1, with no clear D. V lost 6 bases and J 3 bases, leaving 8 bases between the germline ends. The CDR3 spans 11 residues. Looked up from germline, CDR1 is SQVTM and CDR2 is ANQGSEA.

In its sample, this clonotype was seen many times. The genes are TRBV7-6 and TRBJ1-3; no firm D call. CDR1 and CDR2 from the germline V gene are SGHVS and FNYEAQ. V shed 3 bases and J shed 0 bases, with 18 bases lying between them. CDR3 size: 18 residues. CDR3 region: CASSFKLRVIDSGNTIYF. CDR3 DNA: TGTGCCAGCAGCTTTAAACTGAGGGTAATTGACTCTGGAAACACCATATATTTT.

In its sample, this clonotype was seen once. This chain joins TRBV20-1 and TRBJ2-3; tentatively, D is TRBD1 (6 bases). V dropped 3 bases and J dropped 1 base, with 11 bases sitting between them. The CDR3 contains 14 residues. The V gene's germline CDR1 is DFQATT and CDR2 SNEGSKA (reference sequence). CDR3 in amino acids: CSASEGHRTDTQYF. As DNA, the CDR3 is TGCAGTGCTAGCGAGGGACATCGCACAGATACGCAGTATTTT.

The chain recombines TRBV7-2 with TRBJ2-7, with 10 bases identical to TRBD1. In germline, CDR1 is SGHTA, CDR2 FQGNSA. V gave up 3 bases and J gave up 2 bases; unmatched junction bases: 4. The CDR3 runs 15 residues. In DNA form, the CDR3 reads TGTGCCAGCAGCTTGACAGGGGGCCTCGCCTACGAGCAGTACTTC. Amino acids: CASSLTGGLAYEQYF.

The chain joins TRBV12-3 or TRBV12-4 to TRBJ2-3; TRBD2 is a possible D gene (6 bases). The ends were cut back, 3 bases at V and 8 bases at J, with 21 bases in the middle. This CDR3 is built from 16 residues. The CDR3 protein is CASSFWAGWGGPTQYF. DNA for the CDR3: TGTGCCAGCAGTTTCTGGGCGGGGTGGGGCGGCCCTACGCAGTATTTT.

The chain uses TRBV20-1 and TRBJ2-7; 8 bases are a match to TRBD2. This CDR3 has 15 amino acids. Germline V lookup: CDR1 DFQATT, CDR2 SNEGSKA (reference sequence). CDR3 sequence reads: CTPMGGLAGYGGQYF. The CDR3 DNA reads TGCACCCCTATGGGGGGTTTAGCGGGATACGGGGGACAGTACTTC.

CDR3 in DNA: TGTGCCAGCAGTCTCGTGGCAGGGCTCAACTATGGCTACACCTTC. It yields the protein CASSLVAGLNYGYTF. This chain connects TRBV12-3 or TRBV12-4 to TRBJ1-2, with D tentatively TRBD1 (5 bases). The length of the CDR3 is 15 residues. V was trimmed by 5 bases and J by 2 bases, leaving 15 bases between them.

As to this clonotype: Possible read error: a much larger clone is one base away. The DNA of the CDR3 is TGTGCCAGCAGTTACGGGGGATCCTACGAGCGGTACTTC. It encodes CASSYGGSYERYF. This chain connects TRBV12-3 or TRBV12-4 to TRBJ2-7; TRBD2 might be the D (6 bases). The CDR3 has 13 residues.

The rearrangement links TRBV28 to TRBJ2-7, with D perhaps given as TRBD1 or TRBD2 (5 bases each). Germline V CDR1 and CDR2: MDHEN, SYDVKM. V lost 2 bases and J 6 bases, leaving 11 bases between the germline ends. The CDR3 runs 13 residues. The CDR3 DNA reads TGTGCCAGCAGTTTAGGGGGAGCTTCCGAGCAGTACTTC. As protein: CASSLGGASEQYF.

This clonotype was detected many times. The CDR3 protein is CATSDRAPYNEQFF. The CDR3 DNA sequence: TGTGCCACCAGTGATAGAGCCCCTTACAATGAGCAGTTCTTC. The chain has TRBV24-1 and TRBJ2-1; D gene ambiguous. V was trimmed by 3 bases and J by 4 bases, leaving 9 bases between them. Germline values: CDR1 KGHDR, CDR2 SFDVKD. This CDR3 spans 14 amino acids.

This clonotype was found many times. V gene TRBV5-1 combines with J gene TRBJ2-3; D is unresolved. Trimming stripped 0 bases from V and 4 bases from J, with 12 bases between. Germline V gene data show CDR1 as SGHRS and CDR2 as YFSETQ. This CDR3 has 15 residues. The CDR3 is CASSLGALGADTQYF. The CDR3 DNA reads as TGCGCCAGCAGCTTGGGGGCATTAGGTGCAGATACGCAGTATTTT.

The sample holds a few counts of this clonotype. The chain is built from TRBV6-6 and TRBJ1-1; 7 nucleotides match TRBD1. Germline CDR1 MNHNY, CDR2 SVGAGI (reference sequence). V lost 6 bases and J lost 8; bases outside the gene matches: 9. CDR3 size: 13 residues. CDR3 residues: CASRPNRDSEAFF. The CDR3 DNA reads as TGTGCCAGCAGGCCAAACCGGGACAGCGAAGCTTTCTTT.

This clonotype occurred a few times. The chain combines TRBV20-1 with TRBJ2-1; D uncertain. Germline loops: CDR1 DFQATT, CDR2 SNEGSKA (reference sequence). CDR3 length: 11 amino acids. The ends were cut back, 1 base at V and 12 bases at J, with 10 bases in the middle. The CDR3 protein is CSARAGVGQFF. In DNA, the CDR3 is TGCAGTGCTAGAGCCGGAGTAGGGCAGTTCTTC.

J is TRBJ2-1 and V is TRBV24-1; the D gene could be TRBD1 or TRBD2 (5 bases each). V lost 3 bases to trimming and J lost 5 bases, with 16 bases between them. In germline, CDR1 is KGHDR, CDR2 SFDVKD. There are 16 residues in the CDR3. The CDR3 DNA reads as TGTGCCACCAGTGATACCGGGACCCTAGGCCACAATGAGCAGTTCTTC. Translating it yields CATSDTGTLGHNEQFF.

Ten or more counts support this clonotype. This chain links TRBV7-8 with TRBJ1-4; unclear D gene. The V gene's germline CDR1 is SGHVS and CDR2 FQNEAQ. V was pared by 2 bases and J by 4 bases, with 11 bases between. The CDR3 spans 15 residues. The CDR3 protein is CASSLISGSNEKLFF. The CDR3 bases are TGTGCCAGCAGCTTAATAAGTGGCAGTAATGAAAAACTGTTTTTT. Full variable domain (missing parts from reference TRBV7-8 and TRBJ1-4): GAGVSQSPRYKVAKRGQDVALRCDPISGHVSLFWYQQALGQGPEFLTYFQNEAQLDKSGLPSDRFFAERPEGSVSTLKIQRTQQEDSAVYLCASSLISGSNEKLFFGSGTQLSVL.

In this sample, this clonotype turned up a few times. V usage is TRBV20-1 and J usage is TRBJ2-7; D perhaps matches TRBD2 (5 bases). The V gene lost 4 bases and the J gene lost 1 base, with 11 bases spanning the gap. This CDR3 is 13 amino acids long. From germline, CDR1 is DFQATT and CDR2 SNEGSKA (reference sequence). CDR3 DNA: TGCAGTGCTACCCGGACTGGGTCCTACGAGCAGTACTTC. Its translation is CSATRTGSYEQYF.

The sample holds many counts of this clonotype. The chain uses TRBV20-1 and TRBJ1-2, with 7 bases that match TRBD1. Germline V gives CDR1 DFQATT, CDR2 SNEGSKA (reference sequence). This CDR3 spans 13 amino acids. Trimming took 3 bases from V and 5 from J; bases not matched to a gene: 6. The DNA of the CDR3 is TGCAGTGCTAGCTACGGGACAGTTTATGGCTACACCTTC. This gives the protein CSASYGTVYGYTF.

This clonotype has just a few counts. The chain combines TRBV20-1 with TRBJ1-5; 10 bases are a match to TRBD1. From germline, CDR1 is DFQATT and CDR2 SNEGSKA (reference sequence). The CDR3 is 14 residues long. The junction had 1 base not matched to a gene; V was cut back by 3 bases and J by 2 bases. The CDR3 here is CSASGQGGNQPQHF. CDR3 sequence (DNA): TGCAGTGCTAGCGGACAGGGGGGCAATCAGCCCCAGCATTTT.

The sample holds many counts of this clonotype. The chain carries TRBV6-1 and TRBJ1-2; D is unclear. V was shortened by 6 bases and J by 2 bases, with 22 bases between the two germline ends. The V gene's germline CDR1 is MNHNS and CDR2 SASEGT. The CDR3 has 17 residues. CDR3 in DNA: TGTGCCAGCAGCCCTATTTTGGGTATACGGAAGAACTATGGCTACACCTTC. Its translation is CASSPILGIRKNYGYTF.

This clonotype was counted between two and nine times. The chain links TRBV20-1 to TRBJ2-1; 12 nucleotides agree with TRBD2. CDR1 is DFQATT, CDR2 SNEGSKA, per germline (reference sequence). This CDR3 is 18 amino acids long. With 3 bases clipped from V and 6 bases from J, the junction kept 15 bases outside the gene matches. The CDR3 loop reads CSASIRLAGGPISNEQFF. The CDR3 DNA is TGCAGTGCTAGTATTCGGCTAGCGGGGGGGCCAATATCCAATGAGCAGTTCTTC.

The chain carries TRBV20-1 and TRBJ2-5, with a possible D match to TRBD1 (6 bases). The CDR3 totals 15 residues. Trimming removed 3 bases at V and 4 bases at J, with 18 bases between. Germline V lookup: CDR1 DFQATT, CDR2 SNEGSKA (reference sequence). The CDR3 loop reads CSARSGRGVGETQYF. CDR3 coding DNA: TGCAGTGCTAGGTCGGGCAGGGGAGTCGGAGAGACCCAGTACTTC.

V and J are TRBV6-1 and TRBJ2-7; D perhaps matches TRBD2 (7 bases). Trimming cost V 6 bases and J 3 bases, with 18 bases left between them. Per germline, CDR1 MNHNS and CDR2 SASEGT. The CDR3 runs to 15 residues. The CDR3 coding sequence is TGTGCCAGCAGCCCCGGCGGGGGCCTAGGCTACGAGCAGTACTTC. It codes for CASSPGGGLGYEQYF.

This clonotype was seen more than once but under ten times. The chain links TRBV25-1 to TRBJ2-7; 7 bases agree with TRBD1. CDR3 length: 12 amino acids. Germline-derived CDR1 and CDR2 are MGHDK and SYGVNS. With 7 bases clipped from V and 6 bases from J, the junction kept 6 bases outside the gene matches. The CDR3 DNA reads TGTGCCAGCACCTCACAGGGGTTCGAGCAGTACTTC. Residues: CASTSQGFEQYF.

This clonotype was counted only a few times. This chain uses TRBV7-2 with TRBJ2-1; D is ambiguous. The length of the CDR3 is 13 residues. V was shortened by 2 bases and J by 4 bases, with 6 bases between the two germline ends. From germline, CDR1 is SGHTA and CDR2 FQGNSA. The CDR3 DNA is TGTGCCAGCAGCTTATCCACGTACAATGAGCAGTTCTTC. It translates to CASSLSTYNEQFF.